This T cell receptor beta chain was captured by sequencing in a study of OX40 agonist ivuxolimab in advanced cancers. Across the whole study: An agonistic anti-OX40 (CD134) antibody, ivuxolimab, was used to treat the patients. Dose-escalation patients' cancers were hepatocellular carcinoma, melanoma, renal cell or head and neck cancer.

This table comes from immunoSEQ multiplex PCR, and its TCRdb copy is limited to in-frame clones, with some not included. The sample lists roughly 75,000 clones; about nine tenths were seen once. The germline gives CDR1 WSHSY, CDR2 SAAADI. The CDR3 consists of 15 residues. V dropped 10 bases and J dropped 0; count of bases not matched to a gene: 6. The source material was CD4+ or CD8+ T cells sorted from blood, sampled in a trial of the OX40 agonist ivuxolimab. This chain uses TRBV10-2 with TRBJ1-3, with 10 bases lining up with TRBD1. The source is an adult with an advanced solid tumor such as melanoma, head and neck, liver or kidney cancer. The CDR3 sequence: CATGQGPLSGNTIYF. CDR3 sequence (DNA): TGCGCCACGGGACAGGGGCCCCTCTCTGGAAACACCATATATTTT.